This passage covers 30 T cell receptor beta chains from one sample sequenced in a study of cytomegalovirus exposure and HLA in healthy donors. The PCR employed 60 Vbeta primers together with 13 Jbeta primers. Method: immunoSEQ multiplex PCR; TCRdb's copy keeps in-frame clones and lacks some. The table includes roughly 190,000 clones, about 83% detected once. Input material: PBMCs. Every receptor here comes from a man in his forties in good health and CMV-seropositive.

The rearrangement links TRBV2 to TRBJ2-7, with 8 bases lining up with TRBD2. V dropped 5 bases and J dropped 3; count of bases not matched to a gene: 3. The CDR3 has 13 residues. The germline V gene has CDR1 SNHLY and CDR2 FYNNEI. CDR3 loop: CASSRGGYYEQYF. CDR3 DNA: TGTGCCAGCAGTCGGGGGGGCTACTACGAGCAGTACTTC. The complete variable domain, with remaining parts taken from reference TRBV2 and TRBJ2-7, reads EPEVTQTPSHQVTQMGQEVILRCVPISNHLYFYWYRQILGQKVEFLVSFYNNEISEKSEIFDDQFSVERPDGSNFTLKIRSTKLEDSAMYFCASSRGGYYEQYFGPGTRLTVT.

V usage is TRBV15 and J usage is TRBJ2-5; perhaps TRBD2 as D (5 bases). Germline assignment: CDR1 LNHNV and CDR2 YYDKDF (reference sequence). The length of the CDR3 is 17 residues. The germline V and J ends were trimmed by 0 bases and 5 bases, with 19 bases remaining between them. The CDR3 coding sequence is TGTGCCACCAGCAGAGATAACCCGCGGGCTGCCAGCGAGACCCAGTACTTC. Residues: CATSRDNPRAASETQYF.

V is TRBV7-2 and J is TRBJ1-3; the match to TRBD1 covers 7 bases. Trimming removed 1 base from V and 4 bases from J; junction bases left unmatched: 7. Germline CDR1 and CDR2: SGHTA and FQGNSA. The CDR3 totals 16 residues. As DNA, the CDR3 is TGTGCCAGCAGCTTAGGGCAGGGGGTAGGCGGAAACACCATATATTTT. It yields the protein CASSLGQGVGGNTIYF.

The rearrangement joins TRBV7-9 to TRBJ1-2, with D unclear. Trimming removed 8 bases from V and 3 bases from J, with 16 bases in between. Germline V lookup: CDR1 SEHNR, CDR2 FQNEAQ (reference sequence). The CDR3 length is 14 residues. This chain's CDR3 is CASGSPIVDYGYTF. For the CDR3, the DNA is TGTGCCAGCGGCTCTCCTATAGTTGACTATGGCTACACCTTC.

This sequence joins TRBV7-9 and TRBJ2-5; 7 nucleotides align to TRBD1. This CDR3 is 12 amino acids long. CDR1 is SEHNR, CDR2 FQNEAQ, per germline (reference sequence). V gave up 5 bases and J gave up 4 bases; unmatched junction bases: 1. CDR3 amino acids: CASSDRVETQYF. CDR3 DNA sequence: TGTGCCAGCAGCGACAGGGTAGAGACCCAGTACTTC.

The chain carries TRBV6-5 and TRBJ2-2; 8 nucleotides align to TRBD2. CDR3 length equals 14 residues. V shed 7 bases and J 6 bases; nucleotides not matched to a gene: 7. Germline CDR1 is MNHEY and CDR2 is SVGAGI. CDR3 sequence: CASTPGGRAGELFF. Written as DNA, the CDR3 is TGTGCCAGCACCCCGGGGGGGCGGGCCGGGGAGCTGTTTTTT.

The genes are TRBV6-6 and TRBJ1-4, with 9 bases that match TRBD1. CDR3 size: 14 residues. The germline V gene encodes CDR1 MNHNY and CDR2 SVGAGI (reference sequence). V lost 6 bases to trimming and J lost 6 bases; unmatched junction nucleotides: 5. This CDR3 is CASSPGTGYEKLFF. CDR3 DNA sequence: TGTGCCAGCAGCCCCGGGACAGGGTATGAAAAACTGTTTTTT.

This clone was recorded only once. The CDR3 reads CATSRGGLAGGGTQYF. CDR3 sequence (DNA): TGTGCCACCAGCAGAGGGGGACTAGCGGGAGGAGGTACGCAGTATTTT. The rearrangement joins TRBV15 to TRBJ2-3, with 15 bases lining up with TRBD2. The CDR3 sequence is 16 residues long. Germline values: CDR1 LNHNV, CDR2 YYDKDF (reference sequence). The ends lost 1 base at V and 8 bases at J; junction bases unmatched: 4.

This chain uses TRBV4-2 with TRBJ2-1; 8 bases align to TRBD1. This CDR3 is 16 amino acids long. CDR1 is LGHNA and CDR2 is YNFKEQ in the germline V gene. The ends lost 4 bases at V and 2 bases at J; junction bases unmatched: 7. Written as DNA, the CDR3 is TGTGCCAGCAGCCCTTGGACAGGGACCACCTACAATGAGCAGTTCTTC. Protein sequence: CASSPWTGTTYNEQFF.

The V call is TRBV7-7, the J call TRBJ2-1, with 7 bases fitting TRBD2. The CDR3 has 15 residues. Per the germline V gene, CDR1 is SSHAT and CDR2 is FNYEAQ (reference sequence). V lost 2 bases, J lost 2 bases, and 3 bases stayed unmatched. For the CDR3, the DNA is TGTGCCAGCAGCTTAATAAGCGGGGCCTACAATGAGCAGTTCTTC. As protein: CASSLISGAYNEQFF.

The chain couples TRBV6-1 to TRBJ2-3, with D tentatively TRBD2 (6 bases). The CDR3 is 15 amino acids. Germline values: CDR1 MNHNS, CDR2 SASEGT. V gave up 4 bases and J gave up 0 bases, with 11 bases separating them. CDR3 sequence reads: CASSALAASTDTQYF. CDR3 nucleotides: TGTGCCAGCAGTGCCTTAGCGGCTAGCACAGATACGCAGTATTTT.

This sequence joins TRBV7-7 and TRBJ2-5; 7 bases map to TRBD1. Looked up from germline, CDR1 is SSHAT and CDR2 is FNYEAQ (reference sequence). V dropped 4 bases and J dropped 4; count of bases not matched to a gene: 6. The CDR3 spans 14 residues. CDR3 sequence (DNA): TGTGCCAGCAGCTCCTTCCCAGGGGGAGAGACCCAGTACTTC. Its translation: CASSSFPGGETQYF. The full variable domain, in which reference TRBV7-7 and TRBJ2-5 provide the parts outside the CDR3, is GAGVSQSPRYKVTKRGQDVTLRCDPISSHATLYWYQQALGQGPEFLTYFNYEAQPDKSGLPSDRFSAERPEGSISTLTIQRTEQRDSAMYRCASSSFPGGETQYFGPGTRLLVL.

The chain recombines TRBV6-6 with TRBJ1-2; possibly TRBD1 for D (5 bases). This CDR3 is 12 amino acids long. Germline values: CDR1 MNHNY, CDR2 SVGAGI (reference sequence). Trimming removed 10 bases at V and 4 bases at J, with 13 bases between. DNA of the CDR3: TGTGCCACTACCACGGGGGGCTATGGCTACACCTTC. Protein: CATTTGGYGYTF.

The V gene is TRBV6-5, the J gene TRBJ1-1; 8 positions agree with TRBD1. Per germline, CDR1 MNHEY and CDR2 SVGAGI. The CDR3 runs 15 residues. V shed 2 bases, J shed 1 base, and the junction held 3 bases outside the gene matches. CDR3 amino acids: CASSYLGTGNTEAFF. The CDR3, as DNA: TGTGCCAGCAGTTACCTCGGGACAGGGAACACTGAAGCTTTCTTT.

The CDR3 sequence: CASWTGGQPQHF. The CDR3 DNA reads TGTGCCAGCTGGACAGGGGGTCAGCCCCAGCATTTT. The chain is built from TRBV27 and TRBJ1-5, with TRBD1 identical over 10 bases. The CDR3 runs to 12 residues. The V gene end was trimmed by 8 bases and the J gene end by 6 bases; junction bases not matched to a gene: 1. CDR1 is MNHEY, CDR2 SMNVEV, per germline (reference sequence).

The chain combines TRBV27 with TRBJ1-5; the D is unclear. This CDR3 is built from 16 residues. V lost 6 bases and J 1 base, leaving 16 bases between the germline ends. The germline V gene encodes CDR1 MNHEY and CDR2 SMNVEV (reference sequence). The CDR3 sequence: CASSRRPGTSNQPQHF. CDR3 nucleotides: TGTGCCAGCAGCCGTAGGCCAGGAACCAGCAATCAGCCCCAGCATTTT.

CDR3: CASRRAGVPDTQYF. The CDR3 bases are TGTGCCAGCAGAAGAGCGGGAGTCCCAGATACGCAGTATTTT. V and J are TRBV2 and TRBJ2-3, with 8 bases matching TRBD2. Germline trimming cut 6 bases from V and 4 bases from J; bases unmatched to any gene: 6. Germline V gene lookup returns CDR1 SNHLY and CDR2 FYNNEI. This CDR3 region has 14 residues.

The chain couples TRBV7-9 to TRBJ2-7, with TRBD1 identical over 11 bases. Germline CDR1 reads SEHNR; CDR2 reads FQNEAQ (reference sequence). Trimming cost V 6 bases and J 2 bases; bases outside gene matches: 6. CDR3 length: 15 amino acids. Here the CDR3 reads CASSSGQGDPYEQYF. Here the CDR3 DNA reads TGTGCCAGCAGTTCGGGACAGGGGGATCCCTACGAGCAGTACTTC.

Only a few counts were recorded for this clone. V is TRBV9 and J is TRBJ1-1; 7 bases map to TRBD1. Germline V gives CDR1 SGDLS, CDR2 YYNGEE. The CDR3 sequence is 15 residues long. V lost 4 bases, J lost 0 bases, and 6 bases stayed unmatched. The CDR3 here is CASSIGGEMNTEAFF. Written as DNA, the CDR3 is TGTGCCAGCAGCATAGGGGGCGAGATGAACACTGAAGCTTTCTTT. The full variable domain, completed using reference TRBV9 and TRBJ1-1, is DSGVTQTPKHLITATGQRVTLRCSPRSGDLSVYWYQQSLDQGLQFLIQYYNGEERAKGNILERFSAQQFPDLHSELNLSSLELGDSALYFCASSIGGEMNTEAFFGQGTRLTVV.

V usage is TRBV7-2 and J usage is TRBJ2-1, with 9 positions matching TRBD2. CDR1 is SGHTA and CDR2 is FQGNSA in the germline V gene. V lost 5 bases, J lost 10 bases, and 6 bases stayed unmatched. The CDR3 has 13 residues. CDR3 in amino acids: CASSITGLAEQFF. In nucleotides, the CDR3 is TGTGCCAGCAGCATTACCGGACTAGCGGAGCAGTTCTTC.

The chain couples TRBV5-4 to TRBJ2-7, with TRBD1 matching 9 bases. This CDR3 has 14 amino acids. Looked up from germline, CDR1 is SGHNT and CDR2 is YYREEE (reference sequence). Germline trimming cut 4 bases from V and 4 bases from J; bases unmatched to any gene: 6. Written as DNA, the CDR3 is TGTGCCAGCAGCCACACAGGGGGCATTTACGAGCAGTACTTC. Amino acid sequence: CASSHTGGIYEQYF. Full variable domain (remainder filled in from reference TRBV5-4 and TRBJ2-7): ETGVTQSPTHLIKTRGQQVTLRCSSQSGHNTVSWYQQALGQGPQFIFQYYREEENGRGNFPPRFSGLQFPNYSSELNVNALELDDSALYLCASSHTGGIYEQYFGPGTRLTVT.

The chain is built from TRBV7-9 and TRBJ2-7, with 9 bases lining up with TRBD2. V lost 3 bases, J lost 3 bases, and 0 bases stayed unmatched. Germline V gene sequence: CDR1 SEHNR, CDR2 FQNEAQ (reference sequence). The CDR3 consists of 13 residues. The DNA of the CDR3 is TGTGCCAGCAGCTTTAGCGGGAGCTACGAGCAGTACTTC. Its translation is CASSFSGSYEQYF.

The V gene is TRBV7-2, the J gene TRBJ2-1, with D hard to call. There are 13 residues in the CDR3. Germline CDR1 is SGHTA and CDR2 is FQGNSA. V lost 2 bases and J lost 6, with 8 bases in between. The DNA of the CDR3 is TGTGCCAGCAGCTTAATTCACAGCAATGAGCAGTTCTTC. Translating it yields CASSLIHSNEQFF.

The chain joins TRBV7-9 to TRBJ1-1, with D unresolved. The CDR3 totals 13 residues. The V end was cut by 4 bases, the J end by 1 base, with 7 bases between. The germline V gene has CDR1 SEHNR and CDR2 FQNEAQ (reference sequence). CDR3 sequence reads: CASSSTGNTEAFF. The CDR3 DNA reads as TGTGCCAGCAGCTCGACTGGGAACACTGAAGCTTTCTTT.

The CDR3: CAWNTGSTDTQYF. The CDR3 DNA follows: TGTGCCTGGAACACGGGGAGCACAGATACGCAGTATTTT. The rearrangement links TRBV30 to TRBJ2-3; D perhaps matches TRBD2 (5 bases). V shed 4 bases and J shed 0 bases, with 8 bases lying between them. Germline assignment: CDR1 GTSNPN and CDR2 SVGIG (reference sequence). This CDR3 has 13 residues.

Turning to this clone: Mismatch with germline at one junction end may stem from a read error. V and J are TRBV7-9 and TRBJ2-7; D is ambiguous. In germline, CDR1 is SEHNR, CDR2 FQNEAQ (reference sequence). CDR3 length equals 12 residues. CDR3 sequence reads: CSSSLSMYEQYF. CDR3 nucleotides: TGTTCCAGCAGCTTATCCATGTACGAGCAGTACTTC.

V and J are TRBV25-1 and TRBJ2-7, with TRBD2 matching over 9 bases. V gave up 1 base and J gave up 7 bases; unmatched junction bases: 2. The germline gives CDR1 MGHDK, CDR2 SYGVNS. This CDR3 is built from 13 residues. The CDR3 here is CASSEWAGGEQYF. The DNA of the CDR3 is TGTGCCAGCAGTGAATGGGCGGGGGGGGAGCAGTACTTC.

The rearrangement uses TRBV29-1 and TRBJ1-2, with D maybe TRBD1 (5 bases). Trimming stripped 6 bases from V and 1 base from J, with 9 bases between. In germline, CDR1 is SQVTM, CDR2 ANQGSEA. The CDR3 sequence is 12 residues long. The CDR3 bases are TGCAGCGTGATCAGGGTTAACTATGGCTACACCTTC. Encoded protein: CSVIRVNYGYTF. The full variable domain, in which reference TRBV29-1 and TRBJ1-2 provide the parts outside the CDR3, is SAVISQKPSRDICQRGTSLTIQCQVDSQVTMMFWYRQQPGQSLTLIATANQGSEATYESGFVIDKFPISRPNLTFSTLTVSNMSPEDSSIYLCSVIRVNYGYTFGSGTRLTVV.

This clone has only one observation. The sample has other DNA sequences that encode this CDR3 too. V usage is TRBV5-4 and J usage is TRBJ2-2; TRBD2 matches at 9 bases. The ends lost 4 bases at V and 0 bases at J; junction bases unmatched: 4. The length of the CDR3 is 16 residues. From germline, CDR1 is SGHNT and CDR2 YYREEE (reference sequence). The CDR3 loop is CASSRLAGANTGELFF. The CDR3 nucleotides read TGTGCCAGCAGCAGGTTAGCGGGGGCGAACACCGGGGAGCTGTTTTTT.

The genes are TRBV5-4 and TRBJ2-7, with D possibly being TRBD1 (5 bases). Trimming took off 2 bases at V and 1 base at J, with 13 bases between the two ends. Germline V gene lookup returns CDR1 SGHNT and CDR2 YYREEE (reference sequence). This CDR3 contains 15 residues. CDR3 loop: CASSFDDGASYEQYF. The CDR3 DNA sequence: TGTGCCAGCAGCTTTGACGATGGGGCGTCCTACGAGCAGTACTTC.